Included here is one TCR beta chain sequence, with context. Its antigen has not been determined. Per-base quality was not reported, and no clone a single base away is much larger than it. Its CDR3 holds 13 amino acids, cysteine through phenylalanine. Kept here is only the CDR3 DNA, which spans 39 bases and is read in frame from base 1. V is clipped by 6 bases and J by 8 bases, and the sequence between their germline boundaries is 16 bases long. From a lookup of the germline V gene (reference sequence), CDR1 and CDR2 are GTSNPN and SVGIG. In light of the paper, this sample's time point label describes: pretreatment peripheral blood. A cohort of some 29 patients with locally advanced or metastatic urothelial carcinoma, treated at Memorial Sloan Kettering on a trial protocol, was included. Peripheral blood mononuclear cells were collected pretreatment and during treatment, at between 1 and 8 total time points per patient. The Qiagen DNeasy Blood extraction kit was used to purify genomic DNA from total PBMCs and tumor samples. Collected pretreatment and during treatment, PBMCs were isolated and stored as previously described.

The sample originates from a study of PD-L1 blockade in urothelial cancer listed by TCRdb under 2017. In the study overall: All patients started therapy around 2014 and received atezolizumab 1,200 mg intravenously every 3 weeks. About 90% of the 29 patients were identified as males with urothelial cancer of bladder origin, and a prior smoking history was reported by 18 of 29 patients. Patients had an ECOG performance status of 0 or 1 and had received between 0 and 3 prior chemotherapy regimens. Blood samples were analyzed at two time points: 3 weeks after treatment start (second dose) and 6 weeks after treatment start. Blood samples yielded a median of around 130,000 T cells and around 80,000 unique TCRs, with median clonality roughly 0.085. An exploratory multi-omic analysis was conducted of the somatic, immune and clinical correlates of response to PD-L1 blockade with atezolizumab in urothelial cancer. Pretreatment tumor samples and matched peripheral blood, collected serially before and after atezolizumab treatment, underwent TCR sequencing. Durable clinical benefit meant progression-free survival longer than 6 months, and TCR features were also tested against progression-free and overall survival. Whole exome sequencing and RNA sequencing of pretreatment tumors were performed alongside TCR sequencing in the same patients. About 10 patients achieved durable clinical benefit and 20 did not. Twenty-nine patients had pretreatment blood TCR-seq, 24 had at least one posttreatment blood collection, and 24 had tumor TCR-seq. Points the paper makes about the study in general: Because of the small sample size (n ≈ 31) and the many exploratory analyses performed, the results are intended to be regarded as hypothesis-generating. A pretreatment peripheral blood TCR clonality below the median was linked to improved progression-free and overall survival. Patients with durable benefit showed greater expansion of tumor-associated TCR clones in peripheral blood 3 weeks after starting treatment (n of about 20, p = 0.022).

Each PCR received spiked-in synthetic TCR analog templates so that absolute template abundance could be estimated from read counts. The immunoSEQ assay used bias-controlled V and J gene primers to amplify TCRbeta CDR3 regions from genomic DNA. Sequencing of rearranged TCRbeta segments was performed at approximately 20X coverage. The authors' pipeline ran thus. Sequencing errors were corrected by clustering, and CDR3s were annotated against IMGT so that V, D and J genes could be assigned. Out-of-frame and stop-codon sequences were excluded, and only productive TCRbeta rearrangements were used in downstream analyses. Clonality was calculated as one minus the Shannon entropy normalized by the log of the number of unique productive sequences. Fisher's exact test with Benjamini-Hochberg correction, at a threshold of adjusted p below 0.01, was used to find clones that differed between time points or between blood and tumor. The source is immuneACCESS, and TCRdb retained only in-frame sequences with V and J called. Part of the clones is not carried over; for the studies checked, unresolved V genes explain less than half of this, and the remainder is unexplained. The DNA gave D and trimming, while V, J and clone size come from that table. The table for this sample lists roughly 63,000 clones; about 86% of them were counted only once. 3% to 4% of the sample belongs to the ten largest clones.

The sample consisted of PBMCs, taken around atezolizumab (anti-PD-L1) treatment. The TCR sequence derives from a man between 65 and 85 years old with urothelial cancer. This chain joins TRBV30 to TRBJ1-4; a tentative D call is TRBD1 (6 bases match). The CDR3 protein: CACHDGTLEKLFF. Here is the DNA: TGTGCCTGCCACGACGGGACATTAGAAAAACTGTTTTTT. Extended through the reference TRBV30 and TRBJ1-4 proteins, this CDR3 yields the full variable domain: SQTIHQWPATLVQPVGSPLSLECTVEGTSNPNLYWYRQAAGRGLQLLFYSVGIGQISSEVPQNLSASRPQDRQFILSSKKLLLSDSGFYLCACHDGTLEKLFFGSGTQLSVL.